The 27 T cell receptor beta chains below come from one sample, sequenced in a study of blood T cell repertoires in COVID-19. Sequencing used immunoSEQ multiplex PCR; TCRdb keeps in-frame clones, though not all of them. The table lists approximately 130,000 clones, roughly four fifths of them singletons. Specimen: peripheral blood. These receptors were taken from a human donor in a cohort sampled during active COVID-19.

This clone was seen more than once but under ten times. The chain is built from TRBV7-9 and TRBJ1-1; perhaps TRBD1 as D (6 bases). CDR1 is SEHNR and CDR2 is FQNEAQ in the germline V gene (reference sequence). The CDR3 runs 13 residues. Trimming took off 8 bases at V and 4 bases at J, with 14 bases between the two ends. CDR3 protein: CASLKGGATEAFF. For the CDR3, the DNA is TGTGCCAGCTTAAAAGGGGGGGCCACTGAAGCTTTCTTT.

The J gene is TRBJ2-7, the V gene TRBV6-5; 10 nucleotides agree with TRBD1. Trimming at V came to 6 bases and at J to 1 base, leaving 6 bases not matched to a gene. Looked up from germline, CDR1 is MNHEY and CDR2 is SVGAGI. The CDR3 runs to 15 residues. The CDR3 loop reads CASRPDRGLSYEQYF. The CDR3 nucleotides read TGTGCCAGCAGACCTGACAGGGGGCTTTCCTACGAGCAGTACTTC.

The chain joins TRBV10-3 to TRBJ1-3, with D possibly matching TRBD1 (5 bases). The CDR3 has 18 amino acids. Germline loops: CDR1 ENHRY, CDR2 SYGVKD. The ends were cut back, 6 bases at V and 1 base at J, with 22 bases in the middle. CDR3 protein: CAISRQLFADLSGNTIYF. CDR3 nucleotide sequence: TGTGCCATCAGCAGACAGCTATTCGCAGACTTATCTGGAAACACCATATATTTT.

A single count supports this clone. The chain joins TRBV30 to TRBJ2-5; the D gene is possibly TRBD1 (6 bases). CDR1 and CDR2 (germline): GTSNPN, SVGIG (reference sequence). V dropped 5 bases and J dropped 2 bases, with 15 bases sitting between them. This CDR3 region has 14 residues. CDR3 in amino acids: CAWGGQLFQETQYF. The CDR3 nucleotides read TGTGCCTGGGGAGGACAGTTATTTCAAGAGACCCAGTACTTC. Full variable domain (remainder filled in from reference TRBV30 and TRBJ2-5): SQTIHQWPATLVQPVGSPLSLECTVEGTSNPNLYWYRQAAGRGLQLLFYSVGIGQISSEVPQNLSASRPQDRQFILSSKKLLLSDSGFYLCAWGGQLFQETQYFGPGTRLLVL.

This chain connects TRBV20-1 to TRBJ1-2; TRBD1 is a possible D gene (5 bases). This CDR3 contains 11 residues. In germline, CDR1 is DFQATT, CDR2 SNEGSKA (reference sequence). The V and J ends lost 5 bases and 4 bases respectively, with 8 bases between them. CDR3 amino acids: CSAGGFYGYTF. Here the CDR3 DNA reads TGCAGTGCTGGGGGGTTCTATGGCTACACCTTC.

V is TRBV24-1 and J is TRBJ2-1; 7 bases align to TRBD1. With 3 bases clipped from V and 0 bases from J, the junction kept 4 bases outside the gene matches. This CDR3 spans 16 amino acids. The germline gives CDR1 KGHDR, CDR2 SFDVKD. CDR3 nucleotides: TGTGCCACCAGTGATACACAGGGGAGCTCCTACAATGAGCAGTTCTTC. Translated: CATSDTQGSSYNEQFF.

The chain is built from TRBV29-1 and TRBJ2-2; the D gene is possibly TRBD2 (5 bases). The CDR3 runs 14 residues. Deletions cut 7 bases from V and 0 bases from J, with 12 bases between. Germline values: CDR1 SQVTM, CDR2 ANQGSEA. The CDR3 region has the DNA TGCAGCGCAACCGGGGTTTCGAACACCGGGGAGCTGTTTTTT. This codes for CSATGVSNTGELFF.

In nucleotides, the CDR3 is TGTGCCACCAGTGAGGGACAGGGAGGTACTGAAGCTTTCTTT. It translates to CATSEGQGGTEAFF. The chain links TRBV24-1 to TRBJ1-1, with 9 positions matching TRBD1. CDR1 and CDR2 (germline): KGHDR, SFDVKD. V gave up 4 bases and J gave up 5 bases; unmatched junction bases: 4. CDR3 length equals 14 residues.

This rearrangement joins TRBV6-2 or TRBV6-3 to TRBJ2-7; possible D gene TRBD2, 5 bases. The CDR3 has 16 amino acids. Germline assignment: CDR1 MNHEY and CDR2 SVGEGT. V lost 0 bases and J lost 4, with 16 bases in between. CDR3 DNA: TGTGCCAGCAGTTACTCGGAGAGGGATAGGTCGTACGAGCAGTACTTC. Translation: CASSYSERDRSYEQYF.

The V call is TRBV6-5, the J call TRBJ1-5; 7 nucleotides agree with TRBD1. Germline V gene lookup returns CDR1 MNHEY and CDR2 SVGAGI. This CDR3 has 14 residues. V lost 4 bases to trimming and J lost 5 bases; unmatched junction nucleotides: 5. CDR3 in amino acids: CASSSDRNDQPQHF. The DNA of the CDR3 is TGTGCCAGCAGTTCGGACAGGAACGATCAGCCCCAGCATTTT.

The chain uses TRBV7-8 and TRBJ1-3; D gene unclear. Looked up from germline, CDR1 is SGHVS and CDR2 is FQNEAQ. V lost 2 bases and J 4 bases, leaving 12 bases between the germline ends. This CDR3 comprises 15 residues. DNA of the CDR3: TGTGCCAGCAGCTTATTAACAGCAGGAGGAAACACCATATATTTT. Its protein product is CASSLLTAGGNTIYF.

The chain recombines TRBV6-1 with TRBJ2-7; D ambiguous. Germline V gene data show CDR1 as MNHNS and CDR2 as SASEGT. The germline V and J ends were trimmed by 3 bases and 0 bases, with 6 bases remaining between them. The CDR3 consists of 13 residues. The CDR3 region is CASSEADSYEQYF. The CDR3 region has the DNA TGTGCCAGCAGTGAGGCAGACTCCTACGAGCAGTACTTC.

The chain employs TRBV5-4 and TRBJ2-1; 8 bases map to TRBD2. J gave up 4 bases and V 5 bases, and 5 bases lay outside the gene matches. Germline V lookup: CDR1 SGHNT, CDR2 YYREEE (reference sequence). The CDR3 loop spans 14 amino acids. This CDR3 reads CASRAGLEYNEQFF. The CDR3 nucleotides are TGTGCCAGCAGGGCGGGACTAGAGTACAATGAGCAGTTCTTC.

The chain uses TRBV9 and TRBJ1-5; tentative D call: TRBD1 (5 bases). Trimming shortened V by 0 bases and J by 4 bases, and 11 bases separated the two germline ends. The CDR3 sequence is 15 residues long. CDR1 and CDR2 from the germline V gene are SGDLS and YYNGEE. Here the CDR3 reads CASSVEGQGNQPQHF. The CDR3 coding sequence is TGTGCCAGCAGCGTAGAGGGGCAGGGAAATCAGCCCCAGCATTTT.

The rearrangement uses TRBV5-5 and TRBJ1-1; possibly TRBD1 for D (5 bases). The CDR3 has 14 residues. Germline V CDR1 and CDR2: SGHKS, YYEKEE (reference sequence). V was trimmed by 4 bases and J by 1 base, leaving 11 bases between them. The CDR3 DNA reads as TGTGCCAGCAGCGCAGGACACGCGAACACTGAAGCTTTCTTT. Amino acids: CASSAGHANTEAFF.

In its sample, this clone was seen a few times. The chain has TRBV19 and TRBJ2-1; D remains unclear. With 4 bases removed from V and 3 bases from J, the gap between germline ends came to 7 bases. This CDR3 is 13 amino acids long. Germline V lookup: CDR1 LNHDA, CDR2 SQIVND (reference sequence). DNA for the CDR3: TGTGCCAGTAGTAACAACTACTACAATGAGCAGTTCTTC. This encodes CASSNNYYNEQFF.

CDR3 loop: CASSYMGSGSPLHF. DNA of the CDR3: TGTGCCAGCAGTTACATGGGTTCAGGGTCACCCCTCCACTTT. The chain has TRBV6-5 and TRBJ1-6, with D possibly matching TRBD1 (5 bases). Germline values: CDR1 MNHEY, CDR2 SVGAGI. CDR3 length: 14 amino acids. V shed 2 bases and J shed 10 bases, with 12 bases lying between them.

V and J are TRBV4-1 and TRBJ1-1; TRBD1 is a possible D gene (5 bases). Germline loops: CDR1 MGHRA, CDR2 YSYEKL. Trimming took off 0 bases at V and 5 bases at J, with 10 bases between the two ends. The CDR3 contains 14 residues. CDR3 sequence reads: CASSQDRQWTEAFF. The CDR3 region has the DNA TGCGCCAGCAGCCAAGATCGACAGTGGACTGAAGCTTTCTTT.

V and J are TRBV18 and TRBJ2-7, with 9 bases aligning to TRBD1. CDR1 is KGHSH and CDR2 is LQKENI in the germline V gene. The CDR3 consists of 14 residues. Trimming removed 6 bases from V and 2 bases from J; junction bases left unmatched: 5. CDR3 loop: CASSTGTGTYEQYF. For the CDR3, the DNA is TGTGCCAGCTCGACCGGGACAGGGACCTACGAGCAGTACTTC. Drawing the rest from reference TRBV18 and TRBJ2-7, the complete variable domain is NAGVMQNPRHLVRRRGQEARLRCSPMKGHSHVYWYRQLPEEGLKFMVYLQKENIIDESGMPKERFSAEFPKEGPSILRIQQVVRGDSAAYFCASSTGTGTYEQYFGPGTRLTVT.

This chain connects TRBV19 to TRBJ1-2; no clear D gene. Germline V CDR1 and CDR2: LNHDA, SQIVND (reference sequence). The V and J ends lost 6 bases and 6 bases respectively, with 11 bases between them. CDR3 length: 12 residues. This CDR3 reads CASRQAGDGYTF. CDR3 sequence (DNA): TGTGCCAGTAGGCAGGCCGGGGATGGCTACACCTTC. Filled out from reference TRBV19 and TRBJ1-2, the complete variable domain reads DGGITQSPKYLFRKEGQNVTLSCEQNLNHDAMYWYRQDPGQGLRLIYYSQIVNDFQKGDIAEGYSVSREKKESFPLTVTSAQKNPTAFYLCASRQAGDGYTFGSGTRLTVV.

This rearrangement joins TRBV9 to TRBJ1-6; 7 bases fit TRBD1. This CDR3 region has 14 residues. CDR1 and CDR2 from the germline V gene are SGDLS and YYNGEE. The junction had 7 bases not matched to a gene; V was cut back by 4 bases and J by 9 bases. The CDR3 region has the DNA TGTGCCAGCAGCTATGGACAGGCTGCTTCACCCCTCCACTTT. This translates into CASSYGQAASPLHF. Full variable domain (rest looked up from reference TRBV9 and TRBJ1-6): DSGVTQTPKHLITATGQRVTLRCSPRSGDLSVYWYQQSLDQGLQFLIQYYNGEERAKGNILERFSAQQFPDLHSELNLSSLELGDSALYFCASSYGQAASPLHFGNGTRLTVT.

This clone was found a few times. V gene TRBV29-1 combines with J gene TRBJ1-1, with TRBD1 matching 8 bases. This CDR3 region has 12 residues. V was clipped by 7 bases and J by 3 bases; unmatched bases: 4. CDR1 is SQVTM and CDR2 is ANQGSEA in the germline V gene. The CDR3 nucleotides are TGCAGCGCCCGGACAGGGTACACTGAAGCTTTCTTT. This translates into CSARTGYTEAFF.

The J gene is TRBJ2-7, the V gene TRBV11-2; 7 bases match TRBD1. Germline CDR1 is SGHAT and CDR2 is FQNNGV. The trim removed 5 bases at V and 9 bases at J, leaving 7 bases unmatched. This CDR3 is 12 amino acids long. The CDR3 is CASSPSRQGQYF. DNA for the CDR3: TGTGCCAGCAGCCCCAGTCGACAGGGGCAGTACTTC.

The chain couples TRBV19 to TRBJ2-7; 10 bases map to TRBD1. There are 14 residues in the CDR3. Trimming at V came to 5 bases and at J to 5 bases, leaving 6 bases not matched to a gene. Germline lookup yields CDR1 LNHDA and CDR2 SQIVND (reference sequence). In DNA, the CDR3 is TGTGCCAGTAGTGGACAGGGGGAGTTCCACGAGCAGTACTTC. Protein sequence: CASSGQGEFHEQYF.

The rearrangement joins TRBV4-1 to TRBJ1-4; no reliable D call. CDR1 is MGHRA, CDR2 YSYEKL, per germline. CDR3 length: 12 amino acids. The germline V and J ends were trimmed by 6 bases and 8 bases, with 10 bases remaining between them. The CDR3: CASSLTGEKLFF. CDR3 nucleotides: TGCGCCAGCAGTCTCACCGGGGAAAAACTGTTTTTT.

This chain links TRBV18 with TRBJ2-7; TRBD1 matches at 8 bases. CDR3 length: 17 amino acids. Germline V lookup: CDR1 KGHSH, CDR2 LQKENI. The J segment lost 5 bases and the V segment lost 3 bases, leaving 15 bases of the junction unmatched. In DNA form, the CDR3 reads TGTGCCAGCTCACCCAACCCGGACAGGGAAATCAGCAACGAGCAGTACTTC. Protein sequence: CASSPNPDREISNEQYF.

The table lists this clone with a few counts. This sequence joins TRBV6-5 and TRBJ2-7; D possibly corresponds to TRBD2 (6 bases). The CDR3 is made up of 15 amino acids. Trimming removed 5 bases at V and 1 base at J, with 15 bases between. Germline V lookup: CDR1 MNHEY, CDR2 SVGAGI. The CDR3 region has the DNA TGTGCCAGCAGTCCCTCTGCGGGGTCTTCCTACGAGCAGTACTTC. Translation: CASSPSAGSSYEQYF.